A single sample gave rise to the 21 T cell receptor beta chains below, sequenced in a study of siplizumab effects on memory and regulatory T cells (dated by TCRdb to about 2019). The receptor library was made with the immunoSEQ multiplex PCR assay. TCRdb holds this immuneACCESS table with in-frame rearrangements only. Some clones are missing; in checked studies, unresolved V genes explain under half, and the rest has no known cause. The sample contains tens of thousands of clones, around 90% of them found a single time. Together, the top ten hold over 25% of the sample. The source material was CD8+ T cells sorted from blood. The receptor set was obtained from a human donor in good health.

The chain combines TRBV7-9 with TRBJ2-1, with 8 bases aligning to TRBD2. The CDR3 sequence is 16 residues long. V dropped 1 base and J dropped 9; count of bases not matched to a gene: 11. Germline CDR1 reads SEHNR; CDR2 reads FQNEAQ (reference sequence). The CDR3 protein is CASSLVKGLARPEQFF. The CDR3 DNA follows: TGTGCCAGCAGCTTAGTTAAAGGACTAGCTAGGCCTGAGCAGTTCTTC. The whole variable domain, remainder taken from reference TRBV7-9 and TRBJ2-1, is DTGVSQNPRHKITKRGQNVTFRCDPISEHNRLYWYRQTLGQGPEFLTYFQNEAQLEKSRLLSDRFSAERPKGSFSTLEIQRTEQGDSAMYLCASSLVKGLARPEQFFGPGTRLTVL.

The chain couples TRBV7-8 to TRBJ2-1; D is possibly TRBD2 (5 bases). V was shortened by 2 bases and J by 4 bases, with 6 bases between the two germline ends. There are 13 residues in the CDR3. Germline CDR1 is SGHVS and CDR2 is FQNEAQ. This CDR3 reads CASSLTGYNEQFF. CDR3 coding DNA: TGTGCCAGCAGCTTAACGGGGTACAATGAGCAGTTCTTC.

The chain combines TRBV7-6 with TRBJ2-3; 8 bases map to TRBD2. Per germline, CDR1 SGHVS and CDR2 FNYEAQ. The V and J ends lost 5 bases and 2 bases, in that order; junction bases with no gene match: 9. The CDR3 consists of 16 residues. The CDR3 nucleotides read TGTGCCAGCAGCCCCGGGGCGGGAGGTGACACAGATACGCAGTATTTT. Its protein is CASSPGAGGDTDTQYF. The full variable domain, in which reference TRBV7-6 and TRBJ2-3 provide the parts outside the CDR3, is GAGVSQSPRYKVTKRGQDVALRCDPISGHVSLYWYRQALGQGPEFLTYFNYEAQQDKSGLPNDRFSAERPEGSISTLTIQRTEQRDSAMYRCASSPGAGGDTDTQYFGPGTRLTVL.

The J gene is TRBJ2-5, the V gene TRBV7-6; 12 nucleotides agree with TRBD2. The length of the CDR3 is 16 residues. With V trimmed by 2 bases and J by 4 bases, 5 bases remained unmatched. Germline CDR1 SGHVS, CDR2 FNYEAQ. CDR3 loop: CASSLTSGGTGETQYF. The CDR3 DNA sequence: TGTGCCAGCAGCTTAACTAGCGGGGGGACTGGAGAGACCCAGTACTTC.

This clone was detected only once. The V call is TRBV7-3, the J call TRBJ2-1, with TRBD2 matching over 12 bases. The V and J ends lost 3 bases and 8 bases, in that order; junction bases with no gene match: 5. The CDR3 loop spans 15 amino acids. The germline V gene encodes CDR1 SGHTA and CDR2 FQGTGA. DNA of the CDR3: TGTGCCAGCAGCTTCCTAGCGGGAGGGCCGGATGAGCAGTTCTTC. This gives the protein CASSFLAGGPDEQFF.

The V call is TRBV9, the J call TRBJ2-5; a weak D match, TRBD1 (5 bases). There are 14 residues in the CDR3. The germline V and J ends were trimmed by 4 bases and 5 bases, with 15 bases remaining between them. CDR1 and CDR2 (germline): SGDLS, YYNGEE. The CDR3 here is CASSPGSRVETQYF. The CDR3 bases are TGTGCCAGCAGCCCAGGGTCCCGGGTGGAGACCCAGTACTTC.

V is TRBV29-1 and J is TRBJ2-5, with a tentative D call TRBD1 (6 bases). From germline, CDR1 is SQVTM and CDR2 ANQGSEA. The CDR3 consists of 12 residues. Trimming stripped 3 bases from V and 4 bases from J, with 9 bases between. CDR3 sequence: CSVDRGRETQYF. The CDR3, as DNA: TGCAGCGTTGACAGGGGTAGAGAGACCCAGTACTTC.

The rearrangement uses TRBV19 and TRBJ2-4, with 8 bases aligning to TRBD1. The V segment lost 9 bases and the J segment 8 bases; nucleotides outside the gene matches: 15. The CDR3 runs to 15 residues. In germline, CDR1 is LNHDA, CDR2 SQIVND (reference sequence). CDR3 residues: CASSDLLQGVDIQYF. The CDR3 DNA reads TGTGCCAGCAGCGATCTCTTACAGGGGGTGGACATTCAGTACTTC.

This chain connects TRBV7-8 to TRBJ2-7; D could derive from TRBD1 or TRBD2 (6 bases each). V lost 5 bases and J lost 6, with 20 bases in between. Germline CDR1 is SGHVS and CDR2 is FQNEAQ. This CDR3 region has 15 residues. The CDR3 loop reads CASSGTGASLREQYF. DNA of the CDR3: TGTGCCAGCAGCGGGACGGGGGCTTCCTTACGCGAGCAGTACTTC.

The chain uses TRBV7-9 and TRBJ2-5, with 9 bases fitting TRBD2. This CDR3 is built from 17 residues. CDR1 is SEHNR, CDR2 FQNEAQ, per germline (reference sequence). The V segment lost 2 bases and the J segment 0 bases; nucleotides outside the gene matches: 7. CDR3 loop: CASSLYGLAGNQETQYF. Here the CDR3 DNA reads TGTGCCAGCAGCTTATATGGGCTAGCGGGGAACCAAGAGACCCAGTACTTC.

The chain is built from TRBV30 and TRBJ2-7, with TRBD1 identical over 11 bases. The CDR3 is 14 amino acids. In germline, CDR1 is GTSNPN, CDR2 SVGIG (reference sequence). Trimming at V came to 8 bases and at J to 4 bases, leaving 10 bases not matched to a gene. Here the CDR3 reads CASSAGQGGYEQYF. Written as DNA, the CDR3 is TGTGCCAGTAGTGCGGGACAGGGGGGTTACGAGCAGTACTTC.

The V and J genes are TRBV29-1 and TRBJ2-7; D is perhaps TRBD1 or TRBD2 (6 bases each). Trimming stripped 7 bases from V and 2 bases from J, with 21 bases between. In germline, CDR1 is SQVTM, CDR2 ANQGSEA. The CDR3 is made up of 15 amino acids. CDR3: CSAVGGQGFTYEQYF. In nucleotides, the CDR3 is TGCAGCGCTGTTGGGGGGCAGGGCTTTACCTACGAGCAGTACTTC.

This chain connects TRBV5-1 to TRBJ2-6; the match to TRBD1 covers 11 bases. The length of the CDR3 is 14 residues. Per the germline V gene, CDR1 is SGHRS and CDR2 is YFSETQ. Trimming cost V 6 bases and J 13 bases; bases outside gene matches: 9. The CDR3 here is CASTGDRGNEVLTF. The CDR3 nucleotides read TGCGCCAGCACCGGGGACAGGGGGAATGAAGTCCTGACTTTC.

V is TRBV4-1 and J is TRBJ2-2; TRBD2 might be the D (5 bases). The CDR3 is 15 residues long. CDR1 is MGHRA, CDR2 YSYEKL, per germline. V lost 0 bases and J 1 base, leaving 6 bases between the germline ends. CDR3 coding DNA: TGCGCCAGCAGCCAAGATCGGGGGAACACCGGGGAGCTGTTTTTT. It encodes CASSQDRGNTGELFF.

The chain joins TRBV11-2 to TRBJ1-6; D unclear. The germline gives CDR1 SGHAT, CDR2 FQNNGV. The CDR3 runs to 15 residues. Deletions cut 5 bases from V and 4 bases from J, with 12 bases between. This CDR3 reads CASSAYFDYNSPLHF. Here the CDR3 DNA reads TGTGCCAGCAGCGCTTATTTTGATTATAATTCACCCCTCCACTTT. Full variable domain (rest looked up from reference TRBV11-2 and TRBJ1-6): EAGVAQSPRYKIIEKRQSVAFWCNPISGHATLYWYQQILGQGPKLLIQFQNNGVVDDSQLPKDRFSAERLKGVDSTLKIQPAKLEDSAVYLCASSAYFDYNSPLHFGNGTRLTVT.

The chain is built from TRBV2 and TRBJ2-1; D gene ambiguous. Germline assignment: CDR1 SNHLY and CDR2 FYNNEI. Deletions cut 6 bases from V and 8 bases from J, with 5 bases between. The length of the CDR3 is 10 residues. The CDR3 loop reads CASRSDEQFF. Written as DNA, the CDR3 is TGTGCCAGCAGGTCCGATGAGCAGTTCTTC.

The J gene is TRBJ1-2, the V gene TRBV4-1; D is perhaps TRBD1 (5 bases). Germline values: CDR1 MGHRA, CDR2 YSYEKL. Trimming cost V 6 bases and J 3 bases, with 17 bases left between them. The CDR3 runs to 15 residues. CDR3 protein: CASREDKSNYYGYTF. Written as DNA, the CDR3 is TGCGCCAGCAGGGAGGACAAGAGTAATTACTATGGCTACACCTTC.

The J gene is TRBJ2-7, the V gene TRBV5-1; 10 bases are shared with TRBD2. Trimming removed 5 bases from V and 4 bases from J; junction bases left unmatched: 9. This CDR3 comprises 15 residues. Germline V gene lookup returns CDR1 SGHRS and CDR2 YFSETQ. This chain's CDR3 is CASRLASGSSYEQYF. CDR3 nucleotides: TGCGCCAGCAGGTTAGCTAGCGGGAGTTCATACGAGCAGTACTTC.

The CDR3 loop is CASSDWDGEAFF. CDR3 in DNA: TGTGCCAGCAGTGACTGGGACGGAGAAGCTTTCTTT. The rearrangement joins TRBV25-1 to TRBJ1-1, with D possibly matching TRBD1 (5 bases). The V gene lost 3 bases and the J gene lost 8 bases, with 10 bases spanning the gap. There are 12 residues in the CDR3. Germline V CDR1 and CDR2: MGHDK, SYGVNS.

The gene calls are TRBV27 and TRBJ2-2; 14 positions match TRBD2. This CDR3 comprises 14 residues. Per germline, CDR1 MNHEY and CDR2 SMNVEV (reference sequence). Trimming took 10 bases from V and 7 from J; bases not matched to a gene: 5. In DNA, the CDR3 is TGTGCCACCCAGACTAGCGGGGGGGTCGGGGAGCTGTTTTTT. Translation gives CATQTSGGVGELFF.

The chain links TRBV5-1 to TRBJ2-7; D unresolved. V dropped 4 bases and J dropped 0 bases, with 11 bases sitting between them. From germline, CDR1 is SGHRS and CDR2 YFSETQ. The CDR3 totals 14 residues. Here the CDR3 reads CASSPHWSSYEQYF. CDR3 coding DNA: TGCGCCAGCAGCCCCCACTGGAGCTCCTACGAGCAGTACTTC.